This T cell receptor beta chain was captured in a study of T cell responses to AZD1222 COVID-19 vaccine. Of note for this clone: Its antigen is not identified.

V dropped 9 bases and J dropped 1 base, with 16 bases sitting between them. This CDR3 has 15 amino acids. In germline, CDR1 is MDHEN, CDR2 SYDVKM. The data were produced by immunoSEQ multiplex PCR, yet TCRdb's version contains in-frame clones alone and is incomplete. Among under 200,000 clones listed, more than 75% were seen once. Study results and limitations: At 160-218 and 743-854, vaccine-associated CD4 TCRs were dominant, and they spanned spike.

The chain carries TRBV28 and TRBJ1-5, with D possibly TRBD1 on 5 matching bases. Material: peripheral blood, obtained 28 days after the second AZD1222 dose. This TCR was recovered from an adult who received the AZD1222 COVID-19 vaccine. CDR3 sequence (DNA): TGTGCCAGTTACCCGGACACCTTGAGCAATCAGCCCCAGCATTTT. Translated, it gives CASYPDTLSNQPQHF.